The 28 T cell receptor beta chains below come from one sample, sequenced in a study of regulatory T cells in long-lasting Graves disease. According to the study, TCR beta libraries were built with iRepertoire HTBI primers and CDR3-region Arm-PCR. MiXCR, run by TCRdb on the multiplex PCR reads, gives a single entry per CDR3 protein. The sample yields about 310,000 distinct CDR3 sequences, more than 15% seen once. As for time point: newly diagnosed GD, antithyroid drugs for less than 3 months. Construction of the TCR library relied on RNA isolated from PBMCs. The sequenced sample was peripheral blood mononuclear cells (PBMCs), obtained at new diagnosis, from a patient treated with antithyroid drugs. Receptors originate from a female donor with Graves disease.

The chain employs TRBV27 and TRBJ2-1, with D perhaps given as TRBD1 or TRBD2 (7 bases each). The end of the DNA fits TRBJ2-5 better, so the J call may be wrong. CDR1 is MNHEY and CDR2 is SMNVEV in the germline V gene (reference sequence). This CDR3 has 15 amino acids. CDR3 loop: CASSPTSRGGETQYF. CDR3 bases: TGTGCCAGCAGCCCGACCAGCAGGGGGGGGGAGACCCAGTACTTC.

This clonotype has ten or more counts. V is TRBV11-2 and J is TRBJ2-3; D not certain. This CDR3 has 14 amino acids. Germline V lookup: CDR1 SGHAT, CDR2 FQNNGV. The germline V and J ends were trimmed by 1 base and 6 bases, with 11 bases remaining between them. CDR3 loop: CASSLGRPVDTQYF. Here the CDR3 DNA reads TGTGCCAGCAGCTTAGGCCGTCCGGTTGATACGCAGTATTTT.

The chain joins TRBV29-1 to TRBJ1-1; unclear D gene. The CDR3 consists of 14 residues. Germline loops: CDR1 SQVTM, CDR2 ANQGSEA. V lost 6 bases and J 2 bases, leaving 16 bases between the germline ends. CDR3 DNA: TGCAGCGTCGACCACCTGGACGGAAACACTGAAGCTTTCTTT. It yields the protein CSVDHLDGNTEAFF.

This clonotype was counted many times. The chain links TRBV29-1 to TRBJ2-7; 11 bases fit TRBD1. Germline-derived CDR1 and CDR2 are SQVTM and ANQGSEA. The CDR3 is 16 amino acids. V gave up 0 bases and J gave up 7 bases; unmatched junction bases: 11. The CDR3 reads CSVEDQGGQGAREQYF. Here the CDR3 DNA reads TGCAGCGTTGAAGATCAGGGAGGACAGGGGGCGAGGGAGCAGTACTTC.

With regard to this clonotype: Possible read error: a much larger clone is one base away. The conserved phenylalanine or tryptophan is not found at the CDR3 terminus, so this likely reflects a read error. This chain links TRBV6-2 or TRBV6-3 with TRBJ1-6, with D unresolved. V gave up 4 bases and J gave up 10 bases, with 8 bases separating them. Germline lookup yields CDR1 MNHEY and CDR2 SVGEGT. CDR3 size: 12 residues. The CDR3 protein is CASSSLKSPLHL. CDR3 in DNA: TGTGCCAGCAGTTCCCTCAAGTCACCCCTCCACCTT.

V usage is TRBV5-4 and J usage is TRBJ1-2; D perhaps matches TRBD1 (6 bases). The CDR3 extends over 14 amino acids. With 4 bases removed from V and 10 bases from J, the gap between germline ends came to 20 bases. Germline V gives CDR1 SGHNT, CDR2 YYREEE (reference sequence). The CDR3 nucleotides read TGTGCCAGCAGCACGGGGGCCACGTTCGATGACTACACCTTC. Amino acid sequence: CASSTGATFDDYTF.

In this sample, this clonotype turned up many times. CDR3 amino acids: CATSDLGGNTGELFF. The CDR3 DNA reads as TGTGCCACCAGTGATTTAGGGGGGAACACCGGGGAGCTGTTTTTT. The chain couples TRBV24-1 to TRBJ2-2, with D perhaps matching TRBD1 (6 bases). From germline, CDR1 is KGHDR and CDR2 SFDVKD. Trimming stripped 1 base from V and 1 base from J, with 6 bases between. The CDR3 loop spans 15 amino acids.

Many counts were recorded for this clonotype. The rearrangement uses TRBV2 and TRBJ1-1, with 8 positions matching TRBD1. Trimming took 4 bases from V and 3 from J; bases not matched to a gene: 7. There are 15 residues in the CDR3. Germline V CDR1 and CDR2: SNHLY, FYNNEI. CDR3 residues: CASSARTGSDTEAFF. The CDR3 bases are TGTGCCAGCAGTGCGAGGACAGGGTCGGACACTGAAGCTTTCTTT. The full variable domain, rest sourced from reference TRBV2 and TRBJ1-1, is EPEVTQTPSHQVTQMGQEVILRCVPISNHLYFYWYRQILGQKVEFLVSFYNNEISEKSEIFDDQFSVERPDGSNFTLKIRSTKLEDSAMYFCASSARTGSDTEAFFGQGTRLTVV.

This clonotype has at least ten counts. The chain employs TRBV9 and TRBJ2-5; D unresolved. Trimming removed 3 bases from V and 1 base from J, with 10 bases in between. Germline CDR1 reads SGDLS; CDR2 reads YYNGEE. This CDR3 has 14 residues. The chain's CDR3 is CASSASAVQETQYF. CDR3 DNA: TGTGCCAGCAGCGCGTCCGCGGTCCAAGAGACCCAGTACTTC.

The table lists this clonotype with many counts. V and J are TRBV19 and TRBJ1-1; 9 bases are a match to TRBD1. The CDR3 loop spans 16 amino acids. V gave up 7 bases and J gave up 4 bases; unmatched junction bases: 13. Germline CDR1 LNHDA, CDR2 SQIVND (reference sequence). CDR3 region: CASKGWTGESGTEAFF. In DNA form, the CDR3 reads TGTGCCAGTAAAGGGTGGACAGGGGAATCGGGCACTGAAGCTTTCTTT.

This clonotype is judged medium-sized. The V call is TRBV9, the J call TRBJ1-4, with no clear D. This CDR3 contains 16 residues. Germline V lookup: CDR1 SGDLS, CDR2 YYNGEE. V was cut by 4 bases and J by 4 bases, with 17 bases left in between. CDR3 residues: CASSQEGGKGNEKLFF. DNA for the CDR3: TGTGCCAGCAGCCAAGAAGGAGGGAAGGGTAATGAAAAACTGTTTTTT.

As DNA, the CDR3 is TGTGCCAGCTCACCCGGGGCATTGAGGAGACCGACAGATACGCAGTATTTT. Protein sequence: CASSPGALRRPTDTQYF. The rearrangement joins TRBV18 to TRBJ2-3; the D gene could be TRBD1 or TRBD2 (5 bases each). The germline V gene encodes CDR1 KGHSH and CDR2 LQKENI. V was clipped by 3 bases and J by 3 bases, with 19 bases between them. This CDR3 has 17 residues. Drawing the rest from reference TRBV18 and TRBJ2-3, the complete variable domain is NAGVMQNPRHLVRRRGQEARLRCSPMKGHSHVYWYRQLPEEGLKFMVYLQKENIIDESGMPKERFSAEFPKEGPSILRIQQVVRGDSAAYFCASSPGALRRPTDTQYFGPGTRLTVL.

Turning to this clonotype: A much larger clonotype is one base distant, so this may be a read error. The V gene is TRBV2, the J gene TRBJ2-5; weak D call: TRBD1 (5 bases). CDR3 length: 14 amino acids. CDR1 and CDR2 (germline): SNHLY, FYNNEI. The CDR3 nucleotides read TGTACCAGCAGTGTCCAGGGCCCCGGAGAGACCCAGTACTTC. It is translated as CTSSVQGPGETQYF.

This clonotype was recorded many times. J is TRBJ2-5 and V is TRBV12-3 or TRBV12-4; the match to TRBD2 covers 7 bases. The V segment lost 5 bases and the J segment 5 bases; nucleotides outside the gene matches: 8. This CDR3 comprises 14 residues. The CDR3 DNA is TGTGCCAGCAGTCTCCCGGGGGGTCCGGAGACCCAGTACTTC. Its protein is CASSLPGGPETQYF.

With respect to this clonotype: This could be a read error, since a much larger clone is one nucleotide away. The chain couples TRBV18 to TRBJ1-1; TRBD1 matches at 8 bases. CDR3 length: 17 residues. From germline, CDR1 is KGHSH and CDR2 LQKENI. V was pared by 1 base and J by 4 bases, with 11 bases of the junction left unmatched. CDR3 in DNA: TGTGCCAGCTCACCACAACTCGGACAGACAGGGGTCACTGAAGCTTTCTTT. This codes for CASSPQLGQTGVTEAFF.

The chain carries TRBV10-3 and TRBJ2-7; the match to TRBD2 covers 11 bases. With V trimmed by 2 bases and J by 0 bases, 9 bases remained unmatched. This CDR3 has 18 amino acids. Germline V gives CDR1 ENHRY, CDR2 SYGVKD. CDR3 sequence reads: CAISERGLAEPSSYEQYF. The CDR3 DNA follows: TGTGCCATCAGTGAGAGGGGACTAGCGGAACCAAGCTCCTACGAGCAGTACTTC.

This clonotype was counted at least ten times. The rearrangement uses TRBV6-5 and TRBJ1-4; 7 bases agree with TRBD1. This CDR3 is built from 16 residues. After removal of 4 bases from V and 7 bases from J, the junction contained 12 bases not matched to a gene. The germline CDR1 and CDR2 sequences are MNHEY and SVGAGI. CDR3 in amino acids: CASSSSFPSGGEKLFF. The CDR3 nucleotides are TGTGCCAGCAGTTCATCCTTCCCCTCAGGGGGTGAAAAACTGTTTTTT.

V gene TRBV6-5 combines with J gene TRBJ1-4; D ambiguous. Germline V CDR1 and CDR2: MNHEY, SVGAGI. With 0 bases removed from V and 8 bases from J, the gap between germline ends came to 7 bases. There are 13 residues in the CDR3. The CDR3: CASSYSMTEKLFF. In nucleotides, the CDR3 is TGTGCCAGCAGTTACTCGATGACGGAAAAACTGTTTTTT.

This sequence joins TRBV2 and TRBJ2-3, with 9 positions matching TRBD2. Germline assignment: CDR1 SNHLY and CDR2 FYNNEI. The CDR3 sequence is 16 residues long. J was trimmed by 0 bases and V by 3 bases; bases with no gene match: 4. DNA of the CDR3: TGTGCCAGCAGTGACGACGCGGGGGGGAGCACAGATACGCAGTATTTT. This codes for CASSDDAGGSTDTQYF. Combining the CDR3 with reference TRBV2 and TRBJ2-3 gives the whole variable domain EPEVTQTPSHQVTQMGQEVILRCVPISNHLYFYWYRQILGQKVEFLVSFYNNEISEKSEIFDDQFSVERPDGSNFTLKIRSTKLEDSAMYFCASSDDAGGSTDTQYFGPGTRLTVL.

V usage is TRBV19 and J usage is TRBJ1-1; no reliable D call. Germline V lookup: CDR1 LNHDA, CDR2 SQIVND (reference sequence). This CDR3 is 12 amino acids long. Trimming took off 2 bases at V and 5 bases at J, with 6 bases between the two ends. CDR3 sequence reads: CASSILGTEAFF. CDR3 DNA sequence: TGTGCCAGTAGTATATTGGGGACTGAAGCTTTCTTT.

The chain has TRBV6-2 or TRBV6-3 and TRBJ2-2; D unclear. This CDR3 region has 13 residues. The V end was cut by 7 bases, the J end by 0 bases, with 6 bases between. Looked up from germline, CDR1 is MNHEY and CDR2 is SVGEGT. The CDR3 region has the DNA TGTGCCAGCACGTCCGCGAACACCGGGGAGCTGTTTTTT. It specifies CASTSANTGELFF.

The J gene is TRBJ2-1, the V gene TRBV5-6; TRBD1 matches 9 bases. With V trimmed by 6 bases and J by 4 bases, 11 bases remained unmatched. This CDR3 contains 16 residues. In germline, CDR1 is SGHDT, CDR2 YYEEEE. CDR3 in amino acids: CASKPGTGTVYNEQFF. The CDR3 coding sequence is TGTGCCAGCAAACCAGGGACAGGGACCGTTTACAATGAGCAGTTCTTC.

The CDR3 region is CASSLSDSSAGELFF. The CDR3 DNA sequence: TGTGCCAGCAGCTTGTCGGACAGTAGCGCCGGGGAGCTGTTTTTT. The gene calls are TRBV5-6 and TRBJ2-2; a possible D gene is TRBD1 (6 bases). V was shortened by 1 base and J by 6 bases, with 13 bases between the two germline ends. Germline V gene data show CDR1 as SGHDT and CDR2 as YYEEEE. The CDR3 spans 15 residues.

This clonotype was observed a single time. The chain combines TRBV20-1 with TRBJ2-7, with 11 bases lining up with TRBD2. Unmatched junction bases numbered 10, after V lost 6 bases and J lost 6 bases. This CDR3 spans 14 amino acids. In germline, CDR1 is DFQATT, CDR2 SNEGSKA (reference sequence). The chain's CDR3 is CSAHPPGLAAEQYF. The CDR3 DNA sequence: TGCAGTGCACACCCACCGGGACTAGCGGCCGAGCAGTACTTC.

The rearrangement links TRBV5-1 to TRBJ2-2; TRBD1 aligns across 8 bases. Germline assignment: CDR1 SGHRS and CDR2 YFSETQ. With V trimmed by 7 bases and J by 8 bases, 7 bases remained unmatched. The length of the CDR3 is 13 residues. In DNA, the CDR3 is TGCGCCAGCGAGACAGGGGCTGGTGGGGAGCTGTTTTTT. Residues: CASETGAGGELFF. Filled out from reference TRBV5-1 and TRBJ2-2, the complete variable domain reads KAGVTQTPRYLIKTRGQQVTLSCSPISGHRSVSWYQQTPGQGLQFLFEYFSETQRNKGNFPGRFSGRQFSNSRSEMNVSTLELGDSALYLCASETGAGGELFFGEGSRLTVL.

This clonotype was found many times. The CDR3 DNA sequence: TGTGCCTGGAGCGGTGTAGGGGAGTATCAGCCCCAGCATTTT. This translates into CAWSGVGEYQPQHF. The chain recombines TRBV30 with TRBJ1-5, with D maybe TRBD1 (5 bases). This CDR3 has 14 residues. The germline V gene has CDR1 GTSNPN and CDR2 SVGIG (reference sequence). The ends were cut back, 3 bases at V and 5 bases at J, with 14 bases in the middle.

This clonotype was found many times. The rearrangement uses TRBV20-1 and TRBJ2-7, with 7 bases that match TRBD2. Losses at the gene ends were 8 bases for V and 3 bases for J; bases not matched to a gene: 16. This CDR3 region has 15 residues. The germline V gene encodes CDR1 DFQATT and CDR2 SNEGSKA (reference sequence). The CDR3 here is CSTGMSWEGGYEQYF. CDR3 bases: TGCAGTACCGGCATGTCGTGGGAGGGAGGCTACGAGCAGTACTTC.

This clonotype was counted between two and nine times. A read error may be the cause here, since a much bigger clone is one base away. The gene calls are TRBV12-3 or TRBV12-4 and TRBJ1-2, with D possibly being TRBD1 (6 bases). CDR3 length: 14 residues. As DNA, the CDR3 is TGTGCCAGCAGTTTGGGGGGGCCAAGCTATGGCCACACCTTC. The encoded protein is CASSLGGPSYGHTF.